Listed below are T cell receptor beta chains from one sample, sequenced in a study of glioma-infiltrating T cells. Via MiXCR, TCRdb re-called the multiplex PCR reads, giving one row per CDR3 protein. The repertoire holds a few hundred thousand distinct CDR3 sequences, roughly two fifths seen once, with around 12% in the top ten. The material sequenced was glioma tissue, nonneoplastic brain tissue, or PBMCs (not recorded which). These receptors were obtained from a human donor with low-grade glioma or glioblastoma, undergoing nonglioma brain surgery, or in good health (not recorded which). The CDR3 runs from the conserved cysteine through the conserved F or W. The D gene is left open where the match is weak. Expanded clones are given a class, and other clones once, few, many or no size at all.

D	V	J	size	DNA	CDR3
.	TRBV20-1	TRBJ2-5	.	TGCAGTGCTAGAGGGACAGTGGAACAGGAGACCCAGTACTTC	CSARGTVEQETQYF
TRBD2	TRBV20-1	TRBJ2-1	many	TGCAGTGCTACTACCTTTGGGAGCGGGAGGGCCCCCTACAATGAGCAGTTCTTC	CSATTFGSGRAPYNEQFF
.	TRBV9	TRBJ2-1	.	TGTGCCAGCAGCGTAGCTTACAGGTTAAATGAGCAGTTCTTC	CASSVAYRLNEQFF
.	TRBV3-1	TRBJ1-1	few	TGTGCCAGCAGCCTATCGGACCTTGGGGCTGAAGCTTTCTTT	CASSLSDLGAEAFF
TRBD2	TRBV6-1	TRBJ2-1	many	TGTGCCAGCAGTTTCCTAGCGGCCTCCTACAATGAGCAGTTCTTC	CASSFLAASYNEQFF
TRBD1	TRBV27	TRBJ1-1	.	TGTGCCAGCAGTTCCCTTCGGGACAGGGGGGGAACTGAAGCTTTCTTT	CASSSLRDRGGTEAFF
.	TRBV6-5	TRBJ2-1	.	TGTGCCAGCAGTTATGAGCCATACAATGAGCAGTTCTTC	CASSYEPYNEQFF
TRBD1	TRBV27	TRBJ1-5	many	TGTGCCAGCAGTTCACAGGGGGCGAGGCAGCCCCAGCATTTT	CASSSQGARQPQHF
.	TRBV28	TRBJ1-5	few	TGTGCCAGCAGTATTCGTAGGACAACTAGCAATCAGCCCCAGCATTTT	CASSIRRTTSNQPQHF
TRBD1	TRBV28	TRBJ2-7	many	TGTGCCAGCAGTTTCTCAGGGGGCACCTACGAGCAGTACTTC	CASSFSGGTYEQYF
.	TRBV20-1	TRBJ2-7	.	TGCAGTGCACGTACGTGGCCCCGAATGAACGAGCAGTACTTC	CSARTWPRMNEQYF
TRBD1	TRBV20-1	TRBJ1-2	.	TGCAGCGGGACTCTCGGGACAGGGGCTAATGGCTACACCTTC	CSGTLGTGANGYTF
.	TRBV28	TRBJ2-1	many	TGTGCCAGCAGCTGGGGATCACAGGGTATCAAGGAGCAGTTCTTC	CASSWGSQGIKEQFF
.	TRBV6-1	TRBJ1-5	few	TGTGCCAGCAGTGAACGGGGGGGGTGGTTGGTAAATAGCAATCAGCCCCAGCATTTT	CASSERGGWLVNSNQPQHF
TRBD2	TRBV5-4	TRBJ2-7	.	TGTGCCAGCAGCTTGGAGCGGGAGGGCTACCGGCAGTACTTC	CASSLEREGYRQYF
.	TRBV20-1	TRBJ2-7	few	TGCAGTGCTAGAGATCTGGGGGAGGACGAGCAGTACTTC	CSARDLGEDEQYF
TRBD2	TRBV20-1	TRBJ2-7	once	TGCAGTACGAGGGGCGGGAGCAGCTACGAGCAGTACTTC	CSTRGGSSYEQYF
TRBD2	TRBV7-9	TRBJ2-1	.	TGTGCCAGCAGCTTAGATCCGCGAGGGAGGGCCTACAATGAGCAGTTCTTC	CASSLDPRGRAYNEQFF
.	TRBV5-1	TRBJ2-3	.	TGCGCCAGCAGCTTGGGAACGATCCATACGCAGTATTTT	CASSLGTIHTQYF
.	TRBV12-3/TRBV12-4	TRBJ1-2	.	TGTGCCAGCAGTTTCCCGCAGACAGTTAACTATGGCTACACCTTC	CASSFPQTVNYGYTF
.	TRBV6-5	TRBJ2-6	.	TGTGCCAGCAGTTATCGAGGAGCTGGGGCCAACGTCCTGACTTTC	CASSYRGAGANVLTF
.	TRBV6-2/TRBV6-3	TRBJ2-1	.	TGTGCCAGCGGACTATCCAGGGGCTACAAAAACTACAATGAGCAGTTCTTC	CASGLSRGYKNYNEQFF
.	TRBV6-2/TRBV6-3	TRBJ2-5	.	TGTGCCAGCAGTTTATCTAGTGGGGGAACAGCCCAAGGGACCCAGTACTTC	CASSLSSGGTAQGTQYF
.	TRBV18	TRBJ1-1	.	TGTGCCAGCTCCACCACGGGGGTAGCTGAAGCTTTCTTT	CASSTTGVAEAFF
TRBD1	TRBV27	TRBJ1-5	.	TGTGCCAGCAGTCTATCGCCTGGACAGGGTGGGGATCAGCCCCAGCATTTT	CASSLSPGQGGDQPQHF
.	TRBV20-1	TRBJ2-7	many	TGCAGTGCTAGTCTGGGGCACTCCTACGAGCAGTACTTC	CSASLGHSYEQYF
.	TRBV2	TRBJ1-6	.	TGTGCCAGCAGTTACAAGGACAGTTATAATTCACCCCTCCACTTT	CASSYKDSYNSPLHF
TRBD2	TRBV27	TRBJ2-7	.	TGTGCCAGCAGTCCTGGACTAGCCTACGATCAGTACTTC	CASSPGLAYDQYF
.	TRBV29-1	TRBJ2-1	.	TGCAGCGTTGGTCCAACAGGATCCTACAATGAGCAGTTCTTC	CSVGPTGSYNEQFF
.	TRBV18	TRBJ2-5	.	TGTGCCAGCTCACCACCGGGTGCGTTTGAAGAGACCCAGTACTTC	CASSPPGAFEETQYF
TRBD1	TRBV29-1	TRBJ2-7	few	TGCAGCGCAAAAAGGGACAGCTCGACCTACGAGCAGTACTTC	CSAKRDSSTYEQYF
.	TRBV7-2	TRBJ2-5	few	TGTGCCAGCAGCCTAGGACGGTACCAAGAGACCCAGTACTTC	CASSLGRYQETQYF
.	TRBV28	TRBJ1-1	many	TGTGCCAGCAGTTTATCGCAGTATGAAGCTTTCTTT	CASSLSQYEAFF
.	TRBV4-3	TRBJ1-6	.	TGCGCCAGCAGCCAAGATGCCCGGTATTCACCCCTCCACTTT	CASSQDARYSPLHF
TRBD2	TRBV20-1	TRBJ2-5	.	TGCAGTGCCACTACCCGGGACTACTTAGAGACCCAGTACTTC	CSATTRDYLETQYF
.	TRBV4-2	TRBJ1-6	few	TGTGCCAGCAGCCAAGCCGGGGATAATTCACCCCTCCACTTT	CASSQAGDNSPLHF
TRBD2	TRBV15	TRBJ2-3	few	TGTGCCACCAGCAGACTTCTAGCGGGAGAAGGCACAGATACGCAGTATTTT	CATSRLLAGEGTDTQYF
TRBD2	TRBV2	TRBJ2-1	few	TGTGCCAGCAGAGCGGGAGGGGCCTACAATGAGCAGTTCTTC	CASRAGGAYNEQFF
.	TRBV19	TRBJ1-1	.	TGTGCCAGTAGTATAGCTCAGGGATTCACTGAAGCTTTCTTT	CASSIAQGFTEAFF
.	TRBV6-4	TRBJ2-2	few	TGTGCCAGCAGTGGGATGGGAACCGGGGAGCTGTTTTTT	CASSGMGTGELFF
.	TRBV25-1	TRBJ2-6	.	TGTGCCAGCAGTGATCCCGGGACGGCCCGGGCCAACGTCCTGACTTTC	CASSDPGTARANVLTF
TRBD1	TRBV6-5	TRBJ1-2	many	TGTGCCAGCAGTTACTCGACTCCGAGACAGGGTAAAATCTGGTCTAGTGGCTACACCTTC	CASSYSTPRQGKIWSSGYTF